The rows below give T cell receptor beta chains drawn from one sample of a study of T cells expressing NK-cell markers. Reanalyzing the 5' RACE reads, TCRdb keeps one entry per CDR3 protein, without DNA. The listing records hundreds of thousands of distinct CDR3 sequences. Sequences were obtained from blood T cells: a sorted CD56 or NKG2C T cell subset, CD4+ or CD8+ T cells, or bulk PBMC T cells (not recorded which). The receptors derive from a man in his late teens or twenties in good health. Each CDR3 is given with its conserved first and last residue. Each record gives: V gene, CDR3 length, J gene, CDR3 protein.

v_gene: TRBV7-2
len: 13
j_gene: TRBJ2-7
CDR3aa: CASRLGVFYEQYF

v_gene: TRBV25-1
len: 12
j_gene: TRBJ1-1
CDR3aa: CASRRTGGEAFF

v_gene: TRBV12-3/TRBV12-4
len: 15
j_gene: TRBJ2-1
CDR3aa: CASSLFPAGAPEQFF

v_gene: TRBV10-3
len: 13
j_gene: TRBJ2-1
CDR3aa: CAILAGMTNEQFF

v_gene: TRBV5-1
len: 14
j_gene: TRBJ1-1
CDR3aa: CASSSRTVDTEAFF

v_gene: TRBV20-1
len: 14
j_gene: TRBJ2-3
CDR3aa: CSARSGGARDTQYF

v_gene: TRBV29-1
len: 18
j_gene: TRBJ2-1
CDR3aa: CSVEGLAGYASSYNEQFF

v_gene: TRBV19
len: 14
j_gene: TRBJ1-1
CDR3aa: CASSLTRAGTEAFF

v_gene: TRBV27
len: 13
j_gene: TRBJ2-1
CDR3aa: CASSSETHHEQFF

v_gene: TRBV5-1
len: 14
j_gene: TRBJ2-1
CDR3aa: CASSFGRGDNEQFF

v_gene: TRBV4-1
len: 15
j_gene: TRBJ2-6
CDR3aa: CASSHPVSGANVLTF

v_gene: TRBV5-6
len: 16
j_gene: TRBJ2-2
CDR3aa: CASSADYRGFTGELFF

v_gene: TRBV3-1
len: 13
j_gene: TRBJ2-3
CDR3aa: CASSQAPGDTQYF

v_gene: TRBV20-1
len: 14
j_gene: TRBJ1-6
CDR3aa: CSALRGQGHSPLHF

v_gene: TRBV6-1
len: 14
j_gene: TRBJ2-5
CDR3aa: CASTLSGTQETQYF

v_gene: TRBV24-1
len: 16
j_gene: TRBJ1-2
CDR3aa: CATSDLKGQGYYGYTF

v_gene: TRBV7-9
len: 14
j_gene: TRBJ1-1
CDR3aa: CASSLSREAPSAFF

v_gene: TRBV18
len: 14
j_gene: TRBJ2-5
CDR3aa: CASSPPGLGETQYF

v_gene: TRBV7-9
len: 14
j_gene: TRBJ1-2
CDR3aa: CASSSGRRNYGYTF

v_gene: TRBV15
len: 15
j_gene: TRBJ2-3
CDR3aa: CATSSRDRGGDTQYF

v_gene: TRBV9
len: 15
j_gene: TRBJ2-7
CDR3aa: CASSVGEGTGYEQYF

v_gene: TRBV5-1
len: 15
j_gene: TRBJ2-3
CDR3aa: CASSLVVTGTDTQYF

v_gene: TRBV5-1
len: 16
j_gene: TRBJ2-1
CDR3aa: CASSLAGGRGIDEQFF

v_gene: TRBV6-1
len: 15
j_gene: TRBJ1-2
CDR3aa: CASRSDRKEHYGYTF

v_gene: TRBV11-2
len: 17
j_gene: TRBJ2-2
CDR3aa: CASSSGGSGRGTGELFF

v_gene: TRBV20-1
len: 16
j_gene: TRBJ2-7
CDR3aa: CSAKIVGQGRSYEQYF

v_gene: TRBV27
len: 14
j_gene: TRBJ2-5
CDR3aa: CATSTGLFQETQYF

v_gene: TRBV20-1
len: 14
j_gene: TRBJ2-1
CDR3aa: CSASMGLALSKQFF

v_gene: TRBV6-2/TRBV6-3
len: 16
j_gene: TRBJ1-1
CDR3aa: CASSYELGQPNTEAFF

v_gene: TRBV20-1
len: 16
j_gene: TRBJ1-5
CDR3aa: CSARDRTLGSNQPQHF

v_gene: TRBV12-3/TRBV12-4
len: 16
j_gene: TRBJ2-1
CDR3aa: CASSLTGLGPYNEQFF

v_gene: TRBV5-1
len: 18
j_gene: TRBJ2-3
CDR3aa: CASSLGVLAEIRTDTQYF

v_gene: TRBV5-1
len: 15
j_gene: TRBJ1-6
CDR3aa: CASKSGPSGGSPLHF

v_gene: TRBV6-5
len: 16
j_gene: TRBJ2-1
CDR3aa: CASSYIQGQGYNEQFF

v_gene: TRBV30
len: 15
j_gene: TRBJ2-5
CDR3aa: CAWSFGTSSGETQYF

v_gene: TRBV12-3/TRBV12-4
len: 15
j_gene: TRBJ2-3
CDR3aa: CASSTRDRIRETQYF

v_gene: TRBV6-4
len: 16
j_gene: TRBJ2-1
CDR3aa: CASSGGGAGSYNEQFF

v_gene: TRBV9
len: 15
j_gene: TRBJ2-1
CDR3aa: CASSRLGASYNEQFF

v_gene: TRBV2
len: 19
j_gene: TRBJ2-1
CDR3aa: CASSEIMTSGRAAYNEQFF

v_gene: TRBV6-5
len: 15
j_gene: TRBJ2-1
CDR3aa: CASSWTDRLYNEQFF

v_gene: TRBV6-2/TRBV6-3
len: 12
j_gene: TRBJ1-2
CDR3aa: CASSYADRGYTF

v_gene: TRBV6-5
len: 15
j_gene: TRBJ2-7
CDR3aa: CASSYFTTGGSEQYF

v_gene: TRBV5-1
len: 18
j_gene: TRBJ1-2
CDR3aa: CASSLDPPGGLANYGYTF

v_gene: TRBV15
len: 15
j_gene: TRBJ1-4
CDR3aa: CATSSHLHGGEKLFF

v_gene: TRBV19
len: 13
j_gene: TRBJ2-3
CDR3aa: CASRPRGQDTQYF

v_gene: TRBV12-3/TRBV12-4
len: 16
j_gene: TRBJ1-5
CDR3aa: CASSLGTLYSNQPQHF

v_gene: TRBV28
len: 14
j_gene: TRBJ2-7
CDR3aa: CASSGLEVSYEQYF

v_gene: TRBV29-1
len: 13
j_gene: TRBJ2-7
CDR3aa: CSVERGALGEQYF

v_gene: TRBV12-3/TRBV12-4
len: 14
j_gene: TRBJ2-2
CDR3aa: CASSFIGGPSELFF

v_gene: TRBV20-1
len: 13
j_gene: TRBJ2-1
CDR3aa: CSARGDGNNEQFF

v_gene: TRBV18
len: 16
j_gene: TRBJ1-5
CDR3aa: CASSLTGAAVNQPQHF

v_gene: TRBV29-1
len: 14
j_gene: TRBJ1-2
CDR3aa: CSVEDFRANYGYTF

v_gene: TRBV9
len: 15
j_gene: TRBJ1-4
CDR3aa: CASSAGSATNEKLFF

v_gene: TRBV5-6
len: 12
j_gene: TRBJ2-1
CDR3aa: CASSLFGGFVFF

v_gene: TRBV15
len: 15
j_gene: TRBJ2-7
CDR3aa: CATSRGTAARGEQYF